This T cell receptor beta chain was recovered during a study of T cells in Graves' hyperthyroidism and ophthalmopathy. For the study at large: Staff took peripheral blood when the initial diagnosis was made, before any treatment began.

Study-level points and caveats: Most thyroid clonotypes expanded above 0.001 appeared in blood too.

Hyperthyroidism was newly diagnosed in patients aged 18 to 65 (duration under 2 months). TCR beta CDR3 region amplification was performed from RNA transcripts. The primer set for the first-round RT-PCR of the TCR CDR3 was HTBI. Each CDR3 protein is one row after TCRdb ran MiXCR on the multiplex PCR reads. The table has approximately 740,000 distinct CDR3 sequences, about 14% seen once. This clonotype was counted a few times. What it binds is unknown. The junction does not match germline at one end; this may be a read error. CDR1 is SSHAT and CDR2 is FNYEAQ in the germline V gene (reference sequence). The length of the CDR3 is 17 residues.

The sample was blood. The TCR originated in a young woman with Graves' hyperthyroidism. This chain links TRBV7-7 with TRBJ2-5; a weak D match, TRBD2 (5 bases). In nucleotides, the CDR3 is TGTGCTAGCAGCCCCCGGACCAGCGGAGGATTCCAAGAGACCCAGTACTTC. Residues: CASSPRTSGGFQETQYF.